This is a list of T cell receptor beta chains from one sample in a study of T cells in Graves' hyperthyroidism and ophthalmopathy. TCRdb fed the multiplex PCR reads into MiXCR, producing one record per CDR3 protein. Here the sample spans roughly 720,000 distinct CDR3 sequences, approximately 15% being singletons. Sequencing used blood. These receptors were collected from a man aged 50 to 60 with Graves' hyperthyroidism. CDR3s include the opening cysteine and the closing phenylalanine or tryptophan. D genes are given only for firm matches. The size of a clone is reported for some rows only, either as once, few or many, or as a class for expanded clones.

d_gene: NA; abundance: many; v_gene: TRBV29-1; j_gene: TRBJ2-3; CDR3nt: TGCAGCGTTGAGGGGGCTAGTGCGGATACGCAGTATTTT; CDR3aa: CSVEGASADTQYF
d_gene: TRBD2; abundance: NA; v_gene: TRBV5-6; j_gene: TRBJ2-7; CDR3nt: TGTGCCAGCCCTGAGCGGGGGAGGAAGCCCTACGAGCAGTACTTC; CDR3aa: CASPERGRKPYEQYF
d_gene: NA; abundance: many; v_gene: TRBV7-9; j_gene: TRBJ2-3; CDR3nt: TGTGCCAGCGGGCTAACCGGCACAGATACGCAGTATTTT; CDR3aa: CASGLTGTDTQYF
d_gene: NA; abundance: NA; v_gene: TRBV7-9; j_gene: TRBJ1-1; CDR3nt: TGTGCCAGCAGCTTAGGGTTGGAGGCCGCTGAAGCTTTCTTT; CDR3aa: CASSLGLEAAEAFF
d_gene: TRBD1; abundance: few; v_gene: TRBV3-1; j_gene: TRBJ1-1; CDR3nt: TGTGCCAGCTACCCAGGGGGCAGTGGGATGTACAACACTGAAGCTTTCTTT; CDR3aa: CASYPGGSGMYNTEAFF
d_gene: NA; abundance: many; v_gene: TRBV14; j_gene: TRBJ2-7; CDR3nt: TGTGCCAGCAGCCAAGATAGGGGTTCCCTCCCCTACGAGCAGTACTTC; CDR3aa: CASSQDRGSLPYEQYF
d_gene: NA; abundance: NA; v_gene: TRBV4-1; j_gene: TRBJ1-2; CDR3nt: TGCGCCAGCAGCCAAGTGGGGGAGGGAGAAACCTTC; CDR3aa: CASSQVGEGETF
d_gene: NA; abundance: NA; v_gene: TRBV7-2; j_gene: TRBJ2-7; CDR3nt: TGTGCCAGCAGCCCCACCCTTCTGGACTACGAGCAGTACTTC; CDR3aa: CASSPTLLDYEQYF
d_gene: TRBD1; abundance: many; v_gene: TRBV11-3; j_gene: TRBJ1-2; CDR3nt: TGTGCCAGCAGCCCCCCGACAGGGAACTATGGCTACACCTTC; CDR3aa: CASSPPTGNYGYTF
d_gene: TRBD2; abundance: many; v_gene: TRBV7-9; j_gene: TRBJ2-1; CDR3nt: TGTGCCAGCAGCTTACTAGCGGGAAATAGTTTTGAGCAGTTCTTC; CDR3aa: CASSLLAGNSFEQFF
d_gene: NA; abundance: many; v_gene: TRBV28; j_gene: TRBJ1-6; CDR3nt: TGTGCCAGCAGTTTATACAGGGAGGGATCACCCCTCCACTTT; CDR3aa: CASSLYREGSPLHF
d_gene: NA; abundance: many; v_gene: TRBV12-3/TRBV12-4; j_gene: TRBJ1-5; CDR3nt: TGTGCCAGCAGTTTATCCGGGGATGGGAATCAGCCCCAGCATTTT; CDR3aa: CASSLSGDGNQPQHF
d_gene: TRBD1; abundance: NA; v_gene: TRBV3-1; j_gene: TRBJ1-2; CDR3nt: TGTGCCAGCAGCCAAAGGACAGGAAAGGGATATGGCTACACCTTC; CDR3aa: CASSQRTGKGYGYTF
d_gene: NA; abundance: many; v_gene: TRBV27; j_gene: TRBJ2-1; CDR3nt: TGTGCCAGCAACCGCGTGAGCTCCTACAATGAGCAGTTCTTC; CDR3aa: CASNRVSSYNEQFF
d_gene: TRBD1; abundance: many; v_gene: TRBV7-2; j_gene: TRBJ2-5; CDR3nt: TGTGCCAGCGGCAGGGGGCAGTTGGAGACCCAGTACTTC; CDR3aa: CASGRGQLETQYF
d_gene: TRBD2; abundance: few; v_gene: TRBV6-1; j_gene: TRBJ2-1; CDR3nt: TGTGCCAGCATTCCTAGCGGGGGGAATTACAATGAGCAGTTCTTC; CDR3aa: CASIPSGGNYNEQFF
d_gene: NA; abundance: many; v_gene: TRBV28; j_gene: TRBJ1-2; CDR3nt: TGTGCCAGCAGTTTATTGCCGTCTAACTATGGCTACACCTTC; CDR3aa: CASSLLPSNYGYTF
d_gene: NA; abundance: many; v_gene: TRBV12-3/TRBV12-4; j_gene: TRBJ1-4; CDR3nt: TGTGCCAGCAGTCCCGTGGGGCGGCGGGAAAAACTGTTTTTT; CDR3aa: CASSPVGRREKLFF
d_gene: TRBD1; abundance: NA; v_gene: TRBV28; j_gene: TRBJ2-7; CDR3nt: TGTGCCAGCAGTCGTTCCGGGACAGGGGGAGACGAGCAGTACTTC; CDR3aa: CASSRSGTGGDEQYF
d_gene: TRBD2; abundance: few; v_gene: TRBV20-1; j_gene: TRBJ2-7; CDR3nt: TGCAGTGCTAGGGAACCCGGGACTAGTAGAGACGAGCAGTACTTC; CDR3aa: CSAREPGTSRDEQYF
d_gene: NA; abundance: NA; v_gene: TRBV5-1; j_gene: TRBJ2-7; CDR3nt: TGCGCCAGCAGCGCGACATTCTACGAGCAGTACTTC; CDR3aa: CASSATFYEQYF
d_gene: TRBD1; abundance: many; v_gene: TRBV27; j_gene: TRBJ2-7; CDR3nt: TGTGCCAGCAGTTTGTCCGGGACAGCCTACGAGCAGTACTTC; CDR3aa: CASSLSGTAYEQYF
d_gene: TRBD1; abundance: NA; v_gene: TRBV18; j_gene: TRBJ1-1; CDR3nt: TGTGCCAGCTCACTAGGACAGGGGAGCCCGATGAACACTGAAGCTTTCTTT; CDR3aa: CASSLGQGSPMNTEAFF
d_gene: NA; abundance: few; v_gene: TRBV7-3; j_gene: TRBJ1-1; CDR3nt: TGTGCCAGCAGCAACAACAGGAACACTGAAGCTTTCTTT; CDR3aa: CASSNNRNTEAFF
d_gene: NA; abundance: many; v_gene: TRBV9; j_gene: TRBJ1-2; CDR3nt: TGTGCCAGCAGCGTAGTTGGGAACTATGGCTACACCTTC; CDR3aa: CASSVVGNYGYTF
d_gene: TRBD1; abundance: many; v_gene: TRBV5-1; j_gene: TRBJ1-4; CDR3nt: TGCGCCAGCAGCGGAACCGGGACAGGGCTTGAAAAACTGTTTTTT; CDR3aa: CASSGTGTGLEKLFF
d_gene: TRBD2; abundance: few; v_gene: TRBV20-1; j_gene: TRBJ2-1; CDR3nt: TGCAGTGCTAGGCGACTAGCGCGGACGAGGCTTGAGCAGTTCTTC; CDR3aa: CSARRLARTRLEQFF
d_gene: TRBD2; abundance: many; v_gene: TRBV2; j_gene: TRBJ2-2; CDR3nt: TGTGCCAGCAGTGAATCGGTAGCGGGAGCGCTCACCGGGGAGCTGTTTTTT; CDR3aa: CASSESVAGALTGELFF
d_gene: TRBD1; abundance: few; v_gene: TRBV10-3; j_gene: TRBJ2-3; CDR3nt: TGTGCCATCAGTTGGACAGGGGAAGTAGATACGCAGTATTTT; CDR3aa: CAISWTGEVDTQYF
d_gene: TRBD2; abundance: few; v_gene: TRBV7-2; j_gene: TRBJ2-1; CDR3nt: TGTGCCAGCAGCTCCCGAGTTGGAGCGGGAGGGAAGGAGTTCTTC; CDR3aa: CASSSRVGAGGKEFF
d_gene: TRBD2; abundance: many; v_gene: TRBV24-1; j_gene: TRBJ2-3; CDR3nt: TGTGCCACCAGTGATCGACTAGCGGGGTTCACAGATACGCAGTATTTT; CDR3aa: CATSDRLAGFTDTQYF
d_gene: NA; abundance: NA; v_gene: TRBV19; j_gene: TRBJ2-7; CDR3nt: TGTGCCAGTAGTGTGGACTTAAAATTCTACGAGCAGTACTTC; CDR3aa: CASSVDLKFYEQYF
d_gene: TRBD1; abundance: NA; v_gene: TRBV10-2; j_gene: TRBJ1-1; CDR3nt: TGCGCCAGCAGAGAGGACAGGGGAGTTGAAGCTTTCTTT; CDR3aa: CASREDRGVEAFF
d_gene: TRBD1; abundance: few; v_gene: TRBV19; j_gene: TRBJ1-4; CDR3nt: TGTGCCAGTAGCCGCAGGGGGGACCCAACTAATGAAAAACTGTTTTTT; CDR3aa: CASSRRGDPTNEKLFF
d_gene: TRBD1; abundance: NA; v_gene: TRBV5-4; j_gene: TRBJ2-7; CDR3nt: TGTGCCAGCAGCTTGGTGCGGACAGGGGGCTACGAGCAGTACTTC; CDR3aa: CASSLVRTGGYEQYF
d_gene: NA; abundance: NA; v_gene: TRBV12-3/TRBV12-4; j_gene: TRBJ1-1; CDR3nt: TGTGCCGCCGACACTGAAGCTTTCTTT; CDR3aa: CAADTEAFF
d_gene: NA; abundance: many; v_gene: TRBV5-1; j_gene: TRBJ2-3; CDR3nt: TGCGCCAGCAGCTTGCAGGAAAGCACAGATACGCAGTATTTT; CDR3aa: CASSLQESTDTQYF
d_gene: TRBD2; abundance: many; v_gene: TRBV27; j_gene: TRBJ2-1; CDR3nt: TGTGCCAGCAGTCCCAGCGGGAGGGTCTATGAGCAGTTCTTC; CDR3aa: CASSPSGRVYEQFF
d_gene: TRBD1; abundance: NA; v_gene: TRBV19; j_gene: TRBJ1-2; CDR3nt: TGTGCCAGTATCCCTTCCTCCGGGGACAGGGCTTTGGTGCGTGGCTACACCTTC; CDR3aa: CASIPSSGDRALVRGYTF
d_gene: TRBD1; abundance: many; v_gene: TRBV28; j_gene: TRBJ1-2; CDR3nt: TGTGCCAGCAGTCTCACACACCCGGGACAGGGGGCTGGGGGCTACACCTTC; CDR3aa: CASSLTHPGQGAGGYTF
d_gene: NA; abundance: NA; v_gene: TRBV29-1; j_gene: TRBJ1-1; CDR3nt: TGCAGCGTTGAAGATCCGGGCAGGGGAACTGAAGCTTTCTTT; CDR3aa: CSVEDPGRGTEAFF
d_gene: NA; abundance: NA; v_gene: TRBV5-1; j_gene: TRBJ2-1; CDR3nt: TGCGCCAGCAGCCTGCAGGGTCCCGATGAGCAGTTCTTC; CDR3aa: CASSLQGPDEQFF
d_gene: NA; abundance: many; v_gene: TRBV28; j_gene: TRBJ1-1; CDR3nt: TGTGCCAGCAGCCCACAGGGTTTTGGGATGAACACTGAAGCTTTCTTT; CDR3aa: CASSPQGFGMNTEAFF
d_gene: TRBD2; abundance: many; v_gene: TRBV6-1; j_gene: TRBJ2-7; CDR3nt: TGTGCCAGCAGGCAAACTAGCGGTGCCTACGAGCAGTACTTC; CDR3aa: CASRQTSGAYEQYF
d_gene: NA; abundance: NA; v_gene: TRBV9; j_gene: TRBJ1-2; CDR3nt: TGTGCCAGCAGCCGCTGGCCGGTGGACAGAAAGAAACAAGCTAACTATGGCTACACCTTC; CDR3aa: CASSRWPVDRKKQANYGYTF
d_gene: NA; abundance: many; v_gene: TRBV30; j_gene: TRBJ1-2; CDR3nt: TGTGCCTGGATCTCTCCGGGGGCAGGGAGCGGCTACACCTTC; CDR3aa: CAWISPGAGSGYTF
d_gene: NA; abundance: many; v_gene: TRBV2; j_gene: TRBJ2-2; CDR3nt: TGTGCCAGCAGTCTGATAGACATGAACACCGGGGAGCTGTTTTTT; CDR3aa: CASSLIDMNTGELFF
d_gene: NA; abundance: NA; v_gene: TRBV5-5; j_gene: TRBJ1-6; CDR3nt: TGCGCCAGCAGCTTGGAGGGGCAGTCGGGCTCACCCCTCCACTTT; CDR3aa: CASSLEGQSGSPLHF
d_gene: NA; abundance: few; v_gene: TRBV19; j_gene: TRBJ2-1; CDR3nt: TGTGCCAGTAGTCGTGGGGGGCACAATGAGCAGTTCTTC; CDR3aa: CASSRGGHNEQFF
d_gene: TRBD1; abundance: many; v_gene: TRBV27; j_gene: TRBJ1-4; CDR3nt: TGTGCCAGCAGACTTCAGGGGGCTAATGAAAAACTGTTTTTT; CDR3aa: CASRLQGANEKLFF
d_gene: NA; abundance: few; v_gene: TRBV30; j_gene: TRBJ1-2; CDR3nt: TGTGCCTGGAGTGTACGGCGTGTGGGGGCACGGAACTATGGCTACACCTTC; CDR3aa: CAWSVRRVGARNYGYTF
d_gene: NA; abundance: many; v_gene: TRBV15; j_gene: TRBJ2-3; CDR3nt: TGTGCCACCAGCAGACCCAGGGATACGCAGTATTTT; CDR3aa: CATSRPRDTQYF
d_gene: TRBD1; abundance: NA; v_gene: TRBV29-1; j_gene: TRBJ2-5; CDR3nt: TGCAGCAGTTGCGGACAGGGGGAAATAGAGACCCAGTACTTC; CDR3aa: CSSCGQGEIETQYF
d_gene: TRBD2; abundance: NA; v_gene: TRBV7-8; j_gene: TRBJ2-7; CDR3nt: TGTGCCAGCAGCTTACCCACTAGCGGGAGTACCGAGCAGTACTTC; CDR3aa: CASSLPTSGSTEQYF
d_gene: NA; abundance: many; v_gene: TRBV7-9; j_gene: TRBJ2-3; CDR3nt: TGTGCCAGCAGCTTACCTCGCACAGATACGCAGTATTTT; CDR3aa: CASSLPRTDTQYF
d_gene: TRBD2; abundance: many; v_gene: TRBV24-1; j_gene: TRBJ2-1; CDR3nt: TGTGCCACCAGTGACCCTAGCGGGAGCTCCTACAATGAGCAGTTCTTC; CDR3aa: CATSDPSGSSYNEQFF
d_gene: NA; abundance: NA; v_gene: TRBV5-4; j_gene: TRBJ1-5; CDR3nt: TGTGCCAGCAGCTGGGGGGGGAGGTACGATCAGCCCCAGCATTTT; CDR3aa: CASSWGGRYDQPQHF
d_gene: TRBD2; abundance: NA; v_gene: TRBV4-1; j_gene: TRBJ2-7; CDR3nt: TGCGCCAGCAGCCAAGCGGTTAGCGGGAGCTACGAGCAGTACTTC; CDR3aa: CASSQAVSGSYEQYF
d_gene: TRBD1; abundance: many; v_gene: TRBV29-1; j_gene: TRBJ2-7; CDR3nt: TGCAGCGTCAGAGAGGGACAGGGACCCTACGAGCAGTACTTC; CDR3aa: CSVREGQGPYEQYF
d_gene: NA; abundance: few; v_gene: TRBV15; j_gene: TRBJ1-2; CDR3nt: TGTGCCACCAGCAGAGACCGGGACCCTTATGGCTACACCTTC; CDR3aa: CATSRDRDPYGYTF